This T cell receptor beta chain came from a study of cytomegalovirus exposure and HLA in healthy donors. Study-level results: Generally TCR sequences proved uncommon, though certain public TCRs appeared in numerous donors. A later analysis reported that several of the most significant clusters appeared to be linked to common viral pathogens, among them Epstein-Barr virus. Earlier analysis yielded a pattern in which most TCR beta V segments were productive about 87% or about 30% of the time.

Comment on this clone: The target antigen is unknown.

PCR used 60 Vbeta primers and 13 Jbeta primers. Authors' data handling: In a later analysis, the count reached 80 million or so unique TCR beta chains, with 9 million to 11 million shared. Sequencing used immunoSEQ multiplex PCR; TCRdb keeps in-frame clones, though not all of them. From that table come the V and J calls and clone size; the DNA was used to work out D and trimming. The sample records under 200,000 clones, 83% being singletons. The sequence was obtained from a man aged 40-49 years in good health and CMV-seropositive. The sequenced sample was PBMCs.

CDR3 sequence (DNA): TGTGCCAGCAGCTTAGCTCGGCTTAGGGGCTCTTATTCAGAAAATCAGCCCCAGCATTTT. Translated, it gives CASSLARLRGSYSENQPQHF. This rearrangement joins TRBV7-2 to TRBJ1-5, with TRBD1 as a possible D gene (5 bases). This CDR3 contains 20 residues. The V end lost 0 bases, the J end lost 4 bases, and 25 bases lay between the germline ends. Germline V gene lookup returns CDR1 SGHTA and CDR2 FQGNSA.